The next 3 T cell receptor beta chains were all read from a single sample in a study of blood T cells in healthy people across ages. Alongside a J-beta primer mix, a sample-barcoded 5' primer served in a second PCR lasting about 6 to 11 cycles. TCRdb reprocessed the 5' RACE reads via MiXCR and lists one record per CDR3 protein. The sample includes hundreds of thousands of distinct CDR3 sequences, approximately 52% of them seen just once. The sequencing input was blood. The receptors originated from an elderly woman in good health.

This clonotype turned up a few times. A clone one base away is much larger, so this may be a read error. The rearrangement joins TRBV5-1 to TRBJ2-7; a possible D gene is TRBD1 (5 bases). Germline-derived CDR1 and CDR2 are SGHRS and YFSETQ. V was cut by 4 bases and J by 2 bases, with 13 bases left in between. CDR3 size: 14 residues. The CDR3 coding sequence is TGCGCCAGCAGCGTGGACGCCAGGGCCTACGAGCAGTACTTC. Its translation: CASSVDARAYEQYF. The full variable domain, completed using reference TRBV5-1 and TRBJ2-7, is KAGVTQTPRYLIKTRGQQVTLSCSPISGHRSVSWYQQTPGQGLQFLFEYFSETQRNKGNFPGRFSGRQFSNSRSEMNVSTLELGDSALYLCASSVDARAYEQYFGPGTRLTVT.

The chain is built from TRBV20-1 and TRBJ2-3; 8 bases match TRBD2. The trim removed 0 bases at V and 6 bases at J, leaving 20 bases unmatched. CDR3 length equals 19 residues. Germline CDR1 is DFQATT and CDR2 is SNEGSKA (reference sequence). The CDR3 bases are TGCAGTGCTAGAGAACCCGCTTTTGGGGGTAGCGGGGAATGGGATACGCAGTATTTT. Encoded protein: CSAREPAFGGSGEWDTQYF.

This chain joins TRBV9 and TRBJ2-7, with 9 bases identical to TRBD2. V lost 4 bases, J lost 3 bases, and 11 bases stayed unmatched. CDR3 length: 16 amino acids. The V gene's germline CDR1 is SGDLS and CDR2 YYNGEE. The CDR3 is CASSPGGSGGFYEQYF. CDR3 DNA sequence: TGTGCCAGCAGCCCAGGCGGTAGCGGGGGCTTCTACGAGCAGTACTTC.